This T cell receptor beta chain comes out of a study of CD8+ T cells in alopecia areata. In its sample, this clone was seen a few times. As for treatment: oral pan-JAK inhibitor, 5-10 mg twice daily. Once RNA had been extracted, it was reverse transcribed into cDNA to act as the sequencing template. Method: immunoSEQ multiplex PCR; TCRdb's copy keeps in-frame clones and lacks some. Altogether 200,000 to 250,000 clones are present, 35% to 45% being singletons, with the ten largest covering 0.48%. This clonotype was sampled from a human donor with alopecia areata. The sample was CD4+ T cells sorted from blood, taken at week 34, from a patient treated with tofacitinib.

The CDR3 sequence is CASSQGDRHLRMNTEAFF. The CDR3 nucleotides read TGCGCCAGCAGCCAAGGGGACAGACACTTACGCATGAACACTGAAGCTTTCTTT. The chain joins TRBV4-1 to TRBJ1-1; 7 positions agree with TRBD1. The V and J ends lost 1 base and 0 bases, in that order; junction bases with no gene match: 11. This CDR3 is built from 18 residues. Germline lookup yields CDR1 MGHRA and CDR2 YSYEKL.